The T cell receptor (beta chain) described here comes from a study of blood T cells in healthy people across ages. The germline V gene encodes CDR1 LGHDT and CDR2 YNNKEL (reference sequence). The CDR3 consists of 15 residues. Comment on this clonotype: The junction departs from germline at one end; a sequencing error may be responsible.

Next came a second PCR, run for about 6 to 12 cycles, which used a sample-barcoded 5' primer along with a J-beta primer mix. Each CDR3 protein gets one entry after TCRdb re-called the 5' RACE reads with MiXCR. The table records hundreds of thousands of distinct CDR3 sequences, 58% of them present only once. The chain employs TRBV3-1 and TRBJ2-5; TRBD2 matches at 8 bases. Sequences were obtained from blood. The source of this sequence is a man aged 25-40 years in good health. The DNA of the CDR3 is TGTGCCTGCAGCCGAGTTAGCGGGACGGAAGAGACCCAGTACTTC. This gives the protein CACSRVSGTEETQYF.